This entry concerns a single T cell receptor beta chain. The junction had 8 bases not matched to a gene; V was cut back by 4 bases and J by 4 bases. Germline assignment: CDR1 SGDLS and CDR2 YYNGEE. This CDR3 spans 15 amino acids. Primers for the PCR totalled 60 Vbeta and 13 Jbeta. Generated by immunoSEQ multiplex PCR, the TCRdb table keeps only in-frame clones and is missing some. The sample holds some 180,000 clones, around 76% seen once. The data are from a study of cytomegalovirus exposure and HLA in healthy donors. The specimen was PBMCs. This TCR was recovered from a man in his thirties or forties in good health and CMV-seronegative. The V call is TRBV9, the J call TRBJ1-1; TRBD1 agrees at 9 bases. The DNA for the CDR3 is TGTGCCAGCAGCCGGGACAGGGCAAGGTTCACTGAAGCTTTCTTT. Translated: CASSRDRARFTEAFF.